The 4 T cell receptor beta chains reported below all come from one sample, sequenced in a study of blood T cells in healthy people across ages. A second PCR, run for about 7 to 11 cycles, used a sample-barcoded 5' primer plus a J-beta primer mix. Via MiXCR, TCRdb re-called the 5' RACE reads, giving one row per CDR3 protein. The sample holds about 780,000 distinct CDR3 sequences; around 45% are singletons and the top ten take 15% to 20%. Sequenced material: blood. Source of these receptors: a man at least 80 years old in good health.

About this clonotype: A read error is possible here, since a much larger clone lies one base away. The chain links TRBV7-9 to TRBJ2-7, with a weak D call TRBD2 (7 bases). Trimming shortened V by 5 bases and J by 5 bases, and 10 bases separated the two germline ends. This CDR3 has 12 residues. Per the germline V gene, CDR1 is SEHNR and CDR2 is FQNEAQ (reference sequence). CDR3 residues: CASSRGADEQYF. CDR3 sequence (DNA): TGTGCCAGCAGCCGGGGGGCGGACGAGCAGTACTTC.

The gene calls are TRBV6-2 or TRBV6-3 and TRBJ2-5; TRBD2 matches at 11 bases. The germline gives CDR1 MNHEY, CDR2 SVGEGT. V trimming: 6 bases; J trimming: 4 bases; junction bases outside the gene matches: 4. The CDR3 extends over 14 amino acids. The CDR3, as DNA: TGTGCCAGCAGGACTAGCGGGGCGCCAGAGACCCAGTACTTC. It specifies CASRTSGAPETQYF.

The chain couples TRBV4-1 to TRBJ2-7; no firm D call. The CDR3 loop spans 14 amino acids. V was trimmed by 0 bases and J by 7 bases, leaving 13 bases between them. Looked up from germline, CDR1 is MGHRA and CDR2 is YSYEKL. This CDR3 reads CASSQENSPKEQYF. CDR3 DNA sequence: TGCGCCAGCAGCCAAGAGAATTCCCCTAAGGAGCAGTACTTC.

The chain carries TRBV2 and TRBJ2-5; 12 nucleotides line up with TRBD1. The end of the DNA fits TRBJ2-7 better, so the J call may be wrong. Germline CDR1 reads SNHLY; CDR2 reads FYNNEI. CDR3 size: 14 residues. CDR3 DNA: TGTGCCAGCAGTGTGGGGACAGGGGGCCACGAGCAGTACTTC. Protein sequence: CASSVGTGGHEQYF.